A selection of T cell receptor beta chains follows, all from one sample in a study of shared clonotypes between healthy human individuals. Libraries were prepared by immunoSEQ multiplex PCR; TCRdb keeps only in-frame clonotypes and omits some of them. In the table there are about 380,000 clones, 96% of which are singletons. Sequenced: memory CD8+ T cells sorted from blood. These receptors all come from a man aged 25 to 40 in good health. Both conserved end residues are part of each CDR3. The order of the fields is D gene, clone size, J gene, V gene, CDR3 protein, CDR3 DNA. D genes are given only for firm matches. The size entry is marked missing in some rows and otherwise reads once, few, many or a size class.

>-|-|TRBJ1-5|TRBV18
CASSPLQDQPQHF
TGTGCCAGCTCACCATTACAGGATCAGCCCCAGCATTTT
>TRBD2|once|TRBJ2-1|TRBV7-8
CASSHGTSANEQFF
TGTGCCAGCAGCCACGGGACTAGCGCGAATGAGCAGTTCTTC
>-|-|TRBJ2-1|TRBV19
CASQETASYNEQFF
TGTGCCAGCCAAGAGACAGCCTCCTACAATGAGCAGTTCTTC
>TRBD2|once|TRBJ2-1|TRBV11-2
CASSSLAGGPGSEQFF
TGTGCCAGCAGCTCATTAGCGGGAGGGCCGGGAAGTGAGCAGTTCTTC
>-|-|TRBJ2-7|TRBV28
CASSLARMGEQYF
TGTGCCAGCAGTTTGGCCCGAATGGGGGAGCAGTACTTC
>TRBD1|-|TRBJ1-1|TRBV11-3
CASSSRQGRAFF
TGTGCCAGCAGCTCCCGACAGGGCAGAGCTTTCTTT
>-|-|TRBJ2-1|TRBV7-9
CASSPRLGNQNEQFF
TGTGCCAGCAGCCCCCGGTTAGGGAATCAAAATGAGCAGTTCTTC
>-|-|TRBJ2-1|TRBV7-9
CASSLVVAAYNEQFF
TGTGCCAGCAGCTTAGTCGTAGCGGCCTACAATGAGCAGTTCTTC
>-|-|TRBJ1-1|TRBV5-1
CASSLRLRELDTEAFF
TGCGCCAGCAGCCTCCGGTTGAGGGAGTTGGACACTGAAGCTTTCTTT
>TRBD1|-|TRBJ1-2|TRBV27
CASSLGQASNYGYTF
TGTGCCAGCAGTTTAGGACAGGCCTCTAACTATGGCTACACCTTC
>TRBD2|-|TRBJ2-1|TRBV7-6
CASSQREGSYNEQFF
TGTGCCAGCAGCCAGCGGGAGGGCTCCTACAATGAGCAGTTCTTC
>TRBD1|-|TRBJ1-3|TRBV2
CASRLTGGKHTIYF
TGTGCCAGCAGGCTGACAGGGGGGAAGCACACCATATATTTT
>TRBD2|-|TRBJ2-1|TRBV5-1
CATKKPGLESYNEQFF
TGCGCCACGAAAAAACCGGGACTAGAATCCTACAATGAGCAGTTCTTC
>-|-|TRBJ2-7|TRBV6-6
CASSYLDTYEQYF
TGTGCCAGCAGTTACCTGGATACCTACGAGCAGTACTTC
>TRBD1|-|TRBJ2-3|TRBV18
CASSPQGASTDTQYF
TGTGCCAGCTCACCACAGGGGGCTAGCACAGATACGCAGTATTTT
>TRBD1|-|TRBJ1-5|TRBV19
CASTQGGGNQPQHF
TGTGCCAGTACTCAGGGGGGTGGCAATCAGCCCCAGCATTTT